These 24 T cell receptor beta chains originate from one sample sequenced in a study of PD-1 blockade in classical Hodgkin lymphoma. Every patient experienced relapse after autologous stem cell transplantation, and brentuximab vedotin exposure varied. Some clones are missing from TCRdb's copy, which holds only in-frame ones; the method was immunoSEQ multiplex PCR. Among about 40,000 clones listed, about nine tenths were seen once. This sample comprised peripheral blood mononuclear cells (PBMCs), obtained at baseline. These receptor sequences come from a human donor with classical Hodgkin lymphoma.

V and J are TRBV29-1 and TRBJ1-2; no firm D call. V lost 6 bases and J 2 bases, leaving 10 bases between the germline ends. The germline V gene has CDR1 SQVTM and CDR2 ANQGSEA. The CDR3 has 12 amino acids. CDR3 loop: CSVLTANYGYTF. The DNA of the CDR3 is TGCAGCGTCCTGACTGCGAACTATGGCTACACCTTC.

The rearrangement uses TRBV7-2 and TRBJ2-5; TRBD2 aligns across 10 bases. The length of the CDR3 is 14 residues. In germline, CDR1 is SGHTA, CDR2 FQGNSA. The ends lost 4 bases at V and 5 bases at J; junction bases unmatched: 4. CDR3 region: CASSYQRGGETQYF. The CDR3 bases are TGTGCCAGCAGCTACCAGCGGGGGGGGGAGACCCAGTACTTC.

The CDR3 spells CAWSAPRTGVTYGYTF. The CDR3 DNA is TGTGCCTGGAGTGCCCCAAGGACAGGGGTGACCTATGGCTACACCTTC. The chain is built from TRBV30 and TRBJ1-2, with TRBD1 matching over 9 bases. The CDR3 is made up of 16 amino acids. V was clipped by 1 base and J by 4 bases; unmatched bases: 10. Per germline, CDR1 GTSNPN and CDR2 SVGIG (reference sequence).

The rearrangement joins TRBV10-1 to TRBJ2-2; D call uncertain. The CDR3 contains 16 residues. Trimming took off 0 bases at V and 3 bases at J, with 11 bases between the two ends. Germline CDR1 and CDR2: WNHNN and SYGVQD (reference sequence). DNA for the CDR3: TGCGCCAGCAGTGAGTCCCTCTCTGGGCACACCGGGGAGCTGTTTTTT. Translated, it gives CASSESLSGHTGELFF.

The chain has TRBV28 and TRBJ2-5; a possible D gene is TRBD2 (6 bases). CDR3 size: 17 residues. V was pared by 1 base and J by 5 bases, with 20 bases between. CDR1 is MDHEN and CDR2 is SYDVKM in the germline V gene. This chain's CDR3 is CASSLLLLGNREETQYF. The CDR3, as DNA: TGTGCCAGCAGTTTATTGTTGCTGGGCAACCGGGAGGAGACCCAGTACTTC.

The count of this clone is one. The chain carries TRBV15 and TRBJ2-2; no firm D call. Trimming took 2 bases from V and 2 from J, leaving 21 bases between them. The CDR3 contains 19 residues. Germline V gene data show CDR1 as LNHNV and CDR2 as YYDKDF (reference sequence). CDR3 in DNA: TGTGCCACCAGCAGAAGCGCTTGGAGTCTTGGGGATAACACCGGGGAGCTGTTTTTT. The encoded protein is CATSRSAWSLGDNTGELFF.

Comments on this clone: Because it lacks the conserved phenylalanine or tryptophan at the end, this CDR3 is likely a read error. No DNA is shown, since the ends of the CDR3 on it are uncertain; the CDR3 is the one TCRdb lists. V gene TRBV2 combines with J gene TRBJ2-7; the D segment call TRBD2 is taken from the table without a DNA check. The CDR3 is 11 amino acids long, termini counted. Germline V gene lookup returns CDR1 SNHLY and CDR2 FYNNEI. The CDR3 sequence is CASSEGGDREC.

The rearrangement uses TRBV29-1 and TRBJ2-5; tentatively, D is TRBD2 (6 bases). Germline V gene data show CDR1 as SQVTM and CDR2 as ANQGSEA. Between the trimmed V and J ends, which lost 7 bases and 4 bases, there was a span of 16 bases. The CDR3 consists of 13 residues. The CDR3 sequence: CSGDRGKGETQYF. The CDR3 nucleotides are TGCAGCGGAGACCGGGGGAAAGGAGAGACCCAGTACTTC.

The V call is TRBV18, the J call TRBJ1-1; D remains ambiguous. CDR1 KGHSH and CDR2 LQKENI come from the germline V gene. Trimming removed 5 bases from V and 0 bases from J, with 19 bases in between. This CDR3 contains 17 residues. The CDR3 nucleotides are TGTGCCAGCTCATTAAGGCGGGGTTCGGACGTGAACACTGAAGCTTTCTTT. This encodes CASSLRRGSDVNTEAFF.

This clone was detected once. The chain links TRBV7-2 to TRBJ1-3; no definite D call. Germline loops: CDR1 SGHTA, CDR2 FQGNSA. The V gene lost 2 bases and the J gene lost 0 bases, with 11 bases spanning the gap. This CDR3 comprises 16 residues. The CDR3 DNA reads TGTGCCAGCAGCTTAATTGGAACCTTCTCTGGAAACACCATATATTTT. Its translation is CASSLIGTFSGNTIYF.

This chain connects TRBV9 to TRBJ1-1; D is unclear. The V gene lost 0 bases and the J gene lost 1 base, with 7 bases spanning the gap. Germline V gene sequence: CDR1 SGDLS, CDR2 YYNGEE. The CDR3 has 14 amino acids. The CDR3 coding sequence is TGTGCCAGCAGCGTAGATCTAGGGAACACTGAAGCTTTCTTT. This sequence encodes CASSVDLGNTEAFF.

The chain joins TRBV12-5 to TRBJ1-1; no clear D gene. The CDR3 loop spans 14 amino acids. Germline values: CDR1 LGHNT, CDR2 FRNRAP. Trimming took 6 bases from V and 4 from J, leaving 15 bases between them. CDR3: CASGRGAFPTEAFF. The CDR3 DNA sequence: TGTGCTAGTGGACGGGGAGCTTTTCCCACTGAAGCTTTCTTT.

This clone was recorded only once. CDR3 bases: TGTGCCAGCAGTCACAGCGGGAGGGCGGCCGGGGAGCTGTTTTTT. Residues: CASSHSGRAAGELFF. The gene calls are TRBV6-5 and TRBJ2-2; 10 bases map to TRBD2. Trimming at V came to 5 bases and at J to 6 bases, leaving 6 bases not matched to a gene. Germline CDR1 MNHEY, CDR2 SVGAGI. The CDR3 covers 15 residues.

This clone was recorded only once. The rearrangement uses TRBV2 and TRBJ2-2; no firm D call. Germline V gives CDR1 SNHLY, CDR2 FYNNEI. V dropped 1 base and J dropped 7 bases, with 4 bases sitting between them. CDR3 size: 12 residues. The CDR3 DNA reads TGTGCCAGCAGTGAAGGGGTCGGGGAGCTGTTTTTT. Amino acids: CASSEGVGELFF.

Only a few counts were recorded for this clone. The identical CDR3 is also encoded by other nucleotide sequences in the sample. The chain carries TRBV10-3 and TRBJ2-7, with a weak D call TRBD1 (6 bases). The germline V gene encodes CDR1 ENHRY and CDR2 SYGVKD. Trimming removed 8 bases at V and 4 bases at J, with 12 bases between. The CDR3 contains 12 residues. CDR3 amino acids: CAISSGDYEQYF. The CDR3 bases are TGTGCCATCTCCTCAGGGGATTACGAGCAGTACTTC.

V usage is TRBV18 and J usage is TRBJ2-7; 10 bases agree with TRBD1. The J segment lost 6 bases and the V segment lost 1 base, leaving 6 bases of the junction unmatched. The CDR3 runs to 15 residues. CDR1 and CDR2 from the germline V gene are KGHSH and LQKENI. The CDR3 sequence is CASSPLGQGKGEQYF. CDR3 nucleotide sequence: TGTGCCAGCTCACCACTGGGACAGGGGAAGGGCGAGCAGTACTTC.

The CDR3 reads CASSLSGLGSYNEQFF. The DNA of the CDR3 is TGTGCCAGCAGTTTATCCGGTCTGGGGAGTTACAATGAGCAGTTCTTC. V usage is TRBV28 and J usage is TRBJ2-1, with D tentatively TRBD2 (5 bases). CDR1 is MDHEN and CDR2 is SYDVKM in the germline V gene. The V gene lost 1 base and the J gene lost 4 bases, with 14 bases spanning the gap. This CDR3 comprises 16 residues.

This chain connects TRBV5-1 to TRBJ1-4; D uncertain. Germline V gives CDR1 SGHRS, CDR2 YFSETQ. With 5 bases removed from V and 2 bases from J, the gap between germline ends came to 13 bases. CDR3 length equals 15 residues. The CDR3 DNA sequence: TGCGCCAGCAGGAGCACTATAAGCACTAATGAAAAACTGTTTTTT. Amino acid sequence: CASRSTISTNEKLFF.

V is TRBV7-9 and J is TRBJ2-2; D is undetermined. V gave up 5 bases and J gave up 1 base, with 8 bases separating them. The CDR3 contains 14 residues. Germline CDR1 is SEHNR and CDR2 is FQNEAQ (reference sequence). The DNA of the CDR3 is TGTGCCAGCAGCCCAACTATGAACACCGGGGAGCTGTTTTTT. It encodes CASSPTMNTGELFF.

The chain links TRBV28 to TRBJ2-5, with 8 nucleotides matching TRBD1. Germline CDR1 reads MDHEN; CDR2 reads SYDVKM. Trimming cost V 4 bases and J 5 bases; bases outside gene matches: 3. There are 13 residues in the CDR3. The CDR3 reads CASSSRQGETQYF. CDR3 coding DNA: TGTGCCAGCAGTTCCAGACAGGGGGAGACCCAGTACTTC.

V is TRBV7-9 and J is TRBJ2-7; D may match TRBD1 or TRBD2 (5 bases each). Trimming removed 5 bases from V and 0 bases from J, with 14 bases in between. The germline gives CDR1 SEHNR, CDR2 FQNEAQ (reference sequence). This CDR3 region has 15 residues. CDR3 nucleotide sequence: TGTGCCAGCAGCCCCCGGGGCCGCGGCTCCTACGAGCAGTACTTC. Protein product: CASSPRGRGSYEQYF.

This chain connects TRBV7-6 to TRBJ2-1, with D uncertain. The CDR3 consists of 15 residues. V shed 1 base and J shed 3 bases, with 10 bases lying between them. Germline V gene data show CDR1 as SGHVS and CDR2 as FNYEAQ. DNA for the CDR3: TGTGCCAGCAGCTTAGAGTCGGCAGGCTACAATGAGCAGTTCTTC. Amino acids: CASSLESAGYNEQFF.

The genes are TRBV2 and TRBJ2-7; TRBD2 might be the D (6 bases). In germline, CDR1 is SNHLY, CDR2 FYNNEI. Trimming stripped 1 base from V and 1 base from J, with 8 bases between. The CDR3 has 14 residues. The CDR3 nucleotides read TGTGCCAGCAGTGAAGGGGGACTTTCCTACGAGCAGTACTTC. Amino acids: CASSEGGLSYEQYF.

CDR3 sequence (DNA): TGTGCCAGCAGTGAAGAAGGGAGCTCCTATAATTCACCCCTCCACTTT. Translation: CASSEEGSSYNSPLHF. The rearrangement uses TRBV6-1 and TRBJ1-6; no clear D gene. V lost 1 base to trimming and J lost 0 bases, with 7 bases between them. Germline CDR1 MNHNS, CDR2 SASEGT. The CDR3 has 16 amino acids.